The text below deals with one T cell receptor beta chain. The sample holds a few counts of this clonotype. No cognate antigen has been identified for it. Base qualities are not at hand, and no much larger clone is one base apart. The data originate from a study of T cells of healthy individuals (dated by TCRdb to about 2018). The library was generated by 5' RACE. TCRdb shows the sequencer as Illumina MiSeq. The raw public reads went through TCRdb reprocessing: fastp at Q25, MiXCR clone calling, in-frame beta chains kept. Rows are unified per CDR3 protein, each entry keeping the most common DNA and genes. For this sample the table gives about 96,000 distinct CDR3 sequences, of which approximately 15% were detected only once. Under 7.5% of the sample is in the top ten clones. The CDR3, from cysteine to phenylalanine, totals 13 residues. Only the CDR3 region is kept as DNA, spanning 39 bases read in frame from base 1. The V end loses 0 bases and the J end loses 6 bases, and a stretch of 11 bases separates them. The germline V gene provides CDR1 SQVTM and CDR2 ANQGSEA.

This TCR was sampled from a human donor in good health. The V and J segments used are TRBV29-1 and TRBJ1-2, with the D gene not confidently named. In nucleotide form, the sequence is TGCAGCGTTGAAGATCTAATGGGGAATGGCTACACCTTC. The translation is CSVEDLMGNGYTF.